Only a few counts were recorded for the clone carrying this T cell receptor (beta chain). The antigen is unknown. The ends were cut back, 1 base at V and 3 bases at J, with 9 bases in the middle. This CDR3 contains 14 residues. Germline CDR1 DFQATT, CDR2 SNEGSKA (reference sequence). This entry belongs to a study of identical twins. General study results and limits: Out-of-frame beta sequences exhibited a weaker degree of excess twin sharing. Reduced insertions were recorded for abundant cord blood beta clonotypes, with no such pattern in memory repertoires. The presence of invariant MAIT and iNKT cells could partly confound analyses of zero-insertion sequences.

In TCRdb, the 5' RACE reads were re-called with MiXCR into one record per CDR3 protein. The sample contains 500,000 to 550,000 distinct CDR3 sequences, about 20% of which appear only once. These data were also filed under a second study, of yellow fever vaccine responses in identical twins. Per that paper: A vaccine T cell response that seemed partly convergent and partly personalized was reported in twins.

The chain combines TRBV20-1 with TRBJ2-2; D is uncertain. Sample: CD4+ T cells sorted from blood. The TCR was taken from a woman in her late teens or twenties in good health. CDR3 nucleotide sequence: TGCAGTGCTAGAGGTACAGACTACACCGGGGAGCTGTTTTTT. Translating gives CSARGTDYTGELFF.